This T cell receptor (beta chain) stems from a study of T cells after yellow fever vaccination. Turning to the study itself: Some fractions had low cell numbers, and these were prepared with SMART-Seq v4 Ultra Low Input. The study, taken as a whole, reports: CD4 and CD8 compartments shared a small share of clonotypes, likely from convergent recombination.

About this clonotype itself: Its matching antigen is unknown.

Generation of TCR cDNA used 5'RACE template switching (which added a universal primer site and UMIs). TCRdb analysed the 5' RACE reads with MiXCR anew, one entry per CDR3 protein. The table records roughly 500,000 distinct CDR3 sequences, less than 20% of them present only once. The sequence came from a man aged 25-45 years who received the YFV17D yellow fever vaccine. The source was PBMCs, collected 15 days after the yellow fever booster vaccination.

The CDR3 spells CASSRPTGGTQYF. CDR3 coding DNA: TGTGCCAGCAGTCGACCGACAGGGGGAACCCAGTACTTC. The chain uses TRBV6-1 and TRBJ2-5, with 9 nucleotides matching TRBD1. The CDR3 contains 13 residues. V dropped 5 bases and J dropped 8; count of bases not matched to a gene: 6. CDR1 MNHNS and CDR2 SASEGT come from the germline V gene.